Presented here are 16 T cell receptor beta chains from one specimen sequenced in a study of cytomegalovirus exposure and HLA in healthy donors. The PCR used 60 Vbeta and 13 Jbeta primers. The method was immunoSEQ multiplex PCR; TCRdb's version includes in-frame clones alone and lacks a portion of them. Among some 140,000 clones listed, over 70% were seen once. Sequences were obtained from PBMCs. These receptors all come from a woman between 18 and 30 years old in good health and CMV-seronegative.

This chain joins TRBV5-1 and TRBJ1-3; a possible D gene is TRBD1 (5 bases). This CDR3 spans 16 amino acids. Germline CDR1 is SGHRS and CDR2 is YFSETQ. Between the trimmed V and J ends, which lost 0 bases and 0 bases, there was a span of 10 bases. The chain's CDR3 is CASSLEGQSSGNTIYF. The DNA of the CDR3 is TGCGCCAGCAGCTTGGAGGGGCAGAGCTCTGGAAACACCATATATTTT.

The DNA of the CDR3 is TGTGCCAGCAGCGACAGGTCTTTTGGCTACACCTTC. Its protein product is CASSDRSFGYTF. This sequence joins TRBV28 and TRBJ1-2; maybe TRBD1 (6 bases). CDR1 MDHEN and CDR2 SYDVKM come from the germline V gene. V was clipped by 6 bases and J by 7 bases, with 12 bases between them. The CDR3 is made up of 12 amino acids.

This clone has a single count. This chain connects TRBV30 to TRBJ1-2, with D perhaps matching TRBD1 (5 bases). Per germline, CDR1 GTSNPN and CDR2 SVGIG (reference sequence). This CDR3 has 13 amino acids. Trimming removed 4 bases from V and 8 bases from J, with 17 bases in between. CDR3 DNA: TGTGCCTGGATGGCGGGACGCTATGGCGGCTACACCTTC. It encodes CAWMAGRYGGYTF.

The chain links TRBV30 to TRBJ2-5, with TRBD2 identical over 15 bases. This CDR3 spans 18 amino acids. Germline V lookup: CDR1 GTSNPN, CDR2 SVGIG (reference sequence). The V segment lost 3 bases and the J segment 9 bases; nucleotides outside the gene matches: 17. CDR3 nucleotides: TGTGCCTGGAGCCTCACAGTGTGGACTAGCGGGAGGGTATGGGCCCAGTACTTC. Its protein product is CAWSLTVWTSGRVWAQYF. Full variable domain (missing parts from reference TRBV30 and TRBJ2-5): SQTIHQWPATLVQPVGSPLSLECTVEGTSNPNLYWYRQAAGRGLQLLFYSVGIGQISSEVPQNLSASRPQDRQFILSSKKLLLSDSGFYLCAWSLTVWTSGRVWAQYFGPGTRLLVL.

This clone was seen a single time. This chain uses TRBV21-1 with TRBJ2-5; the table's TRBD1 call for D was not verified on the DNA. TRBV21-1 is noted as a pseudogene. The CDR3 has 15 residues. The CDR3 DNA reads as TGTGCCAGCATTGCTCGCCATGGCCTCCAAGAGACCCAGTACTTC. Amino acids: CASIARHGLQETQYF.

In regard to this clone: Other DNA sequences of this sample code for an identical CDR3. The rearrangement links TRBV5-1 to TRBJ1-1, with a tentative D call TRBD1 (5 bases). The germline V gene encodes CDR1 SGHRS and CDR2 YFSETQ. The CDR3 runs to 12 residues. V was pared by 2 bases and J by 8 bases, with 10 bases between. CDR3 sequence: CASSLGQGEAFF. CDR3 DNA: TGCGCCAGCAGCTTAGGGCAGGGAGAAGCTTTCTTT.

This clone was seen a single time. The chain links TRBV5-1 to TRBJ2-2, with 8 nucleotides matching TRBD1. V was pared by 4 bases and J by 6 bases, with 11 bases of the junction left unmatched. Germline CDR1 is SGHRS and CDR2 is YFSETQ. The CDR3 runs to 16 residues. CDR3: CASSRTGRVEAGELFF. CDR3 bases: TGCGCCAGCAGCAGGACAGGGCGAGTCGAGGCCGGGGAGCTGTTTTTT.

This sequence joins TRBV4-1 and TRBJ1-5; D is unresolved. Per germline, CDR1 MGHRA and CDR2 YSYEKL. The CDR3 is made up of 15 amino acids. Deletions cut 0 bases from V and 4 bases from J, with 10 bases between. The CDR3 is CASSQDNGRNQPQHF. CDR3 DNA: TGCGCCAGCAGCCAAGATAATGGCAGAAATCAGCCCCAGCATTTT.

This clone occurred once. The rearrangement uses TRBV5-4 and TRBJ1-1; 10 bases agree with TRBD1. The ends lost 4 bases at V and 6 bases at J; junction bases unmatched: 3. Per germline, CDR1 SGHNT and CDR2 YYREEE (reference sequence). The CDR3 consists of 13 residues. CDR3 loop: CASSLGTGAEAFF. CDR3 DNA sequence: TGTGCCAGCAGCCTTGGGACAGGGGCTGAAGCTTTCTTT.

The chain couples TRBV6-5 to TRBJ2-3, with 9 bases lining up with TRBD2. The germline V gene has CDR1 MNHEY and CDR2 SVGAGI. The CDR3 is 15 amino acids. The V gene end was trimmed by 2 bases and the J gene end by 5 bases; junction bases not matched to a gene: 5. In nucleotides, the CDR3 is TGTGCCAGCAGTTACGGAGCGGGAGGCGAAGATACGCAGTATTTT. Amino acids: CASSYGAGGEDTQYF.

In DNA, the CDR3 is TGTGCCAGCAGCAAAACCGGGGGAAACACTGAAGCTTTCTTT. This sequence encodes CASSKTGGNTEAFF. The V gene is TRBV9, the J gene TRBJ1-1, with a weak D call TRBD1 (5 bases). V lost 4 bases and J lost 2, with 12 bases in between. Germline V gene data show CDR1 as SGDLS and CDR2 as YYNGEE. The CDR3 has 14 amino acids.

The V and J genes are TRBV5-5 and TRBJ2-1, with 9 bases lining up with TRBD2. The germline gives CDR1 SGHKS, CDR2 YYEKEE (reference sequence). The trim removed 4 bases at V and 13 bases at J, leaving 6 bases unmatched. The CDR3 has 12 amino acids. CDR3 coding DNA: TGTGCCAGCAGCGCGGGGGGGTCCCTTCAGTTCTTC. Protein sequence: CASSAGGSLQFF. Looking up the rest from reference TRBV5-5 and TRBJ2-1 gives the full variable domain: DAGVTQSPTHLIKTRGQQVTLRCSPISGHKSVSWYQQVLGQGPQFIFQYYEKEERGRGNFPDRFSARQFPNYSSELNVNALLLGDSALYLCASSAGGSLQFFGPGTRLTVL.

Details on this clone: Other DNA sequences within the sample encode an identical CDR3. The rearrangement joins TRBV5-1 to TRBJ1-2; D may be TRBD1 (5 bases). The CDR3 runs to 14 residues. V was trimmed by 0 bases and J by 2 bases, leaving 8 bases between them. CDR1 is SGHRS and CDR2 is YFSETQ in the germline V gene. The CDR3 region has the DNA TGCGCCAGCAGCTTGGACGGGGGGAACTATGGCTACACCTTC. Its translation: CASSLDGGNYGYTF. Full variable domain (remainder filled in from reference TRBV5-1 and TRBJ1-2): KAGVTQTPRYLIKTRGQQVTLSCSPISGHRSVSWYQQTPGQGLQFLFEYFSETQRNKGNFPGRFSGRQFSNSRSEMNVSTLELGDSALYLCASSLDGGNYGYTFGSGTRLTVV.

This sequence joins TRBV19 and TRBJ2-3; tentative D call: TRBD2 (5 bases). Germline V lookup: CDR1 LNHDA, CDR2 SQIVND (reference sequence). Trimming removed 4 bases at V and 5 bases at J, with 10 bases between. CDR3 length: 13 residues. The CDR3 coding sequence is TGTGCCAGTAGTACCCGGACTCTAGATACGCAGTATTTT. Translating it yields CASSTRTLDTQYF. Variable domain in full (rest from reference TRBV19 and TRBJ2-3): DGGITQSPKYLFRKEGQNVTLSCEQNLNHDAMYWYRQDPGQGLRLIYYSQIVNDFQKGDIAEGYSVSREKKESFPLTVTSAQKNPTAFYLCASSTRTLDTQYFGPGTRLTVL.

The V gene is TRBV10-2, the J gene TRBJ1-1, with D hard to call. The germline V gene has CDR1 WSHSY and CDR2 SAAADI. V was shortened by 9 bases and J by 6 bases, with 14 bases between the two germline ends. CDR3 length equals 12 residues. In DNA form, the CDR3 reads TGCGCCAGTACCGGGGATCCCCCTGAAGCTTTCTTT. Its translation: CASTGDPPEAFF.

V and J are TRBV7-6 and TRBJ2-7, with 7 bases fitting TRBD2. V trimming: 1 base; J trimming: 7 bases; junction bases outside the gene matches: 13. Looked up from germline, CDR1 is SGHVS and CDR2 is FNYEAQ. The CDR3 has 16 residues. CDR3 sequence: CASSLETGGGRGEQYF. The CDR3 region has the DNA TGTGCCAGCAGCTTAGAAACGGGGGGAGGGCGAGGGGAGCAGTACTTC.